The source of this T cell receptor (beta chain) is a study of cytomegalovirus exposure and HLA in healthy donors. The CDR3 is 15 amino acids. CDR1 and CDR2 from the germline V gene are GTSNPN and SVGIG (reference sequence). V shed 3 bases and J shed 0 bases, with 12 bases lying between them. 13 Jbeta primers and 60 Vbeta primers were used for the PCR. Repertoires were generated with immunoSEQ multiplex PCR, while TCRdb's copy carries only in-frame clones and drops some. The sample consists of approximately 270,000 clones, over 70% of them appearing once. The rearrangement uses TRBV30 and TRBJ2-1; D ambiguous. This TCR came from a girl aged 2 to 10 in good health and CMV-seronegative. The material sequenced was PBMCs. CDR3 sequence: CAWRALRSSYNEQFF. DNA for the CDR3: TGTGCCTGGAGAGCCCTACGGAGCTCCTACAATGAGCAGTTCTTC.